The sequence of this T cell receptor (beta chain) was determined in a study of cytomegalovirus exposure and HLA in healthy donors. When sampled, the donors appeared nominally healthy, though they likely had unrecorded immune exposures. The PCR contained 60 Vbeta and 13 Jbeta primers. TCRdb keeps only in-frame clones here, not all; method: immunoSEQ multiplex PCR. The top ten hold roughly 1.2% of the sample, which has about 110,000 clones, roughly four fifths seen once. The sequencing input was PBMCs. This TCR was recovered from a woman aged 25 to 45 in good health and CMV-seronegative.

The CDR3 nucleotides read TGTGCCAGTAGTTCGACGGGGATCGGCTACACCTTC. Translating gives CASSSTGIGYTF. V usage is TRBV19 and J usage is TRBJ1-2; D is ambiguous. This CDR3 has 12 residues. Germline values: CDR1 LNHDA, CDR2 SQIVND (reference sequence). The ends were cut back, 5 bases at V and 8 bases at J, with 12 bases in the middle. Supplemented by reference TRBV19 and TRBJ1-2, the full variable domain reads DGGITQSPKYLFRKEGQNVTLSCEQNLNHDAMYWYRQDPGQGLRLIYYSQIVNDFQKGDIAEGYSVSREKKESFPLTVTSAQKNPTAFYLCASSSTGIGYTFGSGTRLTVV.